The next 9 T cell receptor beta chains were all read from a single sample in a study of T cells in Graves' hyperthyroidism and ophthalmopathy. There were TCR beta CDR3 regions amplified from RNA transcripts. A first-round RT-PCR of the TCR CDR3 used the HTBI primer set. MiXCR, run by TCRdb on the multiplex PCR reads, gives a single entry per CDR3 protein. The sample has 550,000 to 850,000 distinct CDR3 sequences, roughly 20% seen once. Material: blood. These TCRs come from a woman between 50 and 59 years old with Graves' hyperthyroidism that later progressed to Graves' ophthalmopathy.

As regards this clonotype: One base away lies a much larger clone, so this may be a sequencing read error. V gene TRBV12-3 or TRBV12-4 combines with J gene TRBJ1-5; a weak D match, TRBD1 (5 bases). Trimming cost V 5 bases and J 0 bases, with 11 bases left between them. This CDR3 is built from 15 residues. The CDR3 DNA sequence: TGTGCCAGCAGTCGGGACGGAAATAGCAATCAGCCCCAGCATTTT. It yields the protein CASSRDGNSNQPQHF.

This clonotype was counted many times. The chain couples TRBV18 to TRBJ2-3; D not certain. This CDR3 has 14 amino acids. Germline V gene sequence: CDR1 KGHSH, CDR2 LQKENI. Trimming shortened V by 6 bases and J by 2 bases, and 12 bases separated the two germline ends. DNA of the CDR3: TGTGCCAGCTCTCGGCGGCGTTCCACAGATACGCAGTATTTT. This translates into CASSRRRSTDTQYF.

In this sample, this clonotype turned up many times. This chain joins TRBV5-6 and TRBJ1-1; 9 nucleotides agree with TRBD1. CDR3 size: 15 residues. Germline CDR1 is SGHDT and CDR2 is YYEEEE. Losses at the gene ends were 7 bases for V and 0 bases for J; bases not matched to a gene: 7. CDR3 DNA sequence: TGTGCCAGCGCCGGGACAGGGTGGATGAACACTGAAGCTTTCTTT. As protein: CASAGTGWMNTEAFF.

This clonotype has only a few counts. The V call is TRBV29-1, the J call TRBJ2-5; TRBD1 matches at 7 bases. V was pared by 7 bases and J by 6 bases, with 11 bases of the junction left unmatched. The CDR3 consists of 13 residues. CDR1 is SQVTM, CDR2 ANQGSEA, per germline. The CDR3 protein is CSASSGGQKTQYF. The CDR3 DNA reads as TGCAGCGCCTCATCAGGGGGTCAGAAGACCCAGTACTTC.

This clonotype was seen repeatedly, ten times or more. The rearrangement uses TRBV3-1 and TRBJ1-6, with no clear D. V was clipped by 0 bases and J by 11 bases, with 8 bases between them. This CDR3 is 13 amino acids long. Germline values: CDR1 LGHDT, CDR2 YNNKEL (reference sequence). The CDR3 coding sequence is TGTGCCAGCAGCCAAGACCCTGTGGCACCCCTCCACTTT. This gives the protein CASSQDPVAPLHF.

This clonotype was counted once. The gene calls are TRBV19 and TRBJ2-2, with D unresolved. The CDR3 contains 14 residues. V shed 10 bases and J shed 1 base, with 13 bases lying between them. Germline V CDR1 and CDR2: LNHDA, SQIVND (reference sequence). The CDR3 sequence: CATTLGQNTGELFF. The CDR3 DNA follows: TGTGCCACCACTTTAGGGCAGAACACCGGGGAGCTGTTTTTT.

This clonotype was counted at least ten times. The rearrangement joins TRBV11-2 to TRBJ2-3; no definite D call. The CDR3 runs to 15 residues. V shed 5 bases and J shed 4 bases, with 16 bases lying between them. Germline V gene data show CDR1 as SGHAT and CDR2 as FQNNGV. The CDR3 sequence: CASSLVGSPADTQYF. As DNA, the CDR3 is TGTGCCAGCAGCCTTGTGGGGTCCCCGGCAGATACGCAGTATTTT.

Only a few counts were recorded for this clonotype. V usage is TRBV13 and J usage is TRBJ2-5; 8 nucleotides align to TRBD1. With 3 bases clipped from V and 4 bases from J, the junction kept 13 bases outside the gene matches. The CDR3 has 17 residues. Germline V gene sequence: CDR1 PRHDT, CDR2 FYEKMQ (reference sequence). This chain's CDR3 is CASSFLRGHDRRETQYF. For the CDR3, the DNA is TGTGCCAGCAGCTTCCTCAGGGGGCACGATCGTAGAGAGACCCAGTACTTC. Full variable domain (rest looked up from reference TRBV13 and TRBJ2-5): AAGVIQSPRHLIKEKRETATLKCYPIPRHDTVYWYQQGPGQDPQFLISFYEKMQSDKGSIPDRFSAQQFSDYHSELNMSSLELGDSALYFCASSFLRGHDRRETQYFGPGTRLLVL.

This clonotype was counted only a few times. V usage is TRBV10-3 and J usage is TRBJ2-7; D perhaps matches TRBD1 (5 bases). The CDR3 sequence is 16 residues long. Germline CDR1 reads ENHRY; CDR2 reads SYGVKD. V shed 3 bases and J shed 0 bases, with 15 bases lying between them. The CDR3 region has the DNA TGTGCCATCAGTGATCTTCGCAGGGCCGACTCCTACGAGCAGTACTTC. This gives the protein CAISDLRRADSYEQYF.